This is a list of T cell receptor beta chains from one sample in a study of T cell responses to AZD1222 COVID-19 vaccine. The data were produced by immunoSEQ multiplex PCR, yet TCRdb's version contains in-frame clones alone and is incomplete. This table has about 94,000 clones, more than 70% appearing once. The sample here was peripheral blood, taken on day 0 of AZD1222 vaccination. Source of these receptors: an adult in good health. CDR3s include the opening cysteine and the closing phenylalanine or tryptophan. Fields, in order: D gene, V gene, clone size, J gene, CDR3 protein, CDR3 DNA. D genes are given only for firm matches. The size of a clone is reported for some rows only, either as once, few or many, or as a class for expanded clones.

D gene: NA
V gene: TRBV7-2
clone size: NA
J gene: TRBJ1-2
CDR3 protein: CASSRDSYGYTF
CDR3 DNA: TGTGCCAGCAGCCGAGACAGCTATGGCTACACCTTC

D gene: TRBD1
V gene: TRBV30
clone size: NA
J gene: TRBJ2-1
CDR3 protein: CAWAGTGIYNEQFF
CDR3 DNA: TGTGCCTGGGCCGGGACAGGGATCTACAATGAGCAGTTCTTC

D gene: TRBD1
V gene: TRBV7-3
clone size: NA
J gene: TRBJ2-7
CDR3 protein: CASSPQGDDHEQYF
CDR3 DNA: TGTGCCAGCAGCCCACAGGGGGATGACCACGAGCAGTACTTC

D gene: NA
V gene: TRBV5-6
clone size: NA
J gene: TRBJ1-2
CDR3 protein: CASSPGQNGYTF
CDR3 DNA: TGTGCCAGCAGCCCCGGACAGAATGGCTACACCTTC

D gene: NA
V gene: TRBV7-9
clone size: NA
J gene: TRBJ1-2
CDR3 protein: CASSFRASSSFYGYTF
CDR3 DNA: TGTGCCAGCAGCTTCAGGGCCTCTTCATCATTCTATGGCTACACCTTC

D gene: TRBD1
V gene: TRBV5-1
clone size: NA
J gene: TRBJ2-7
CDR3 protein: CASSQRGQEAYEQYF
CDR3 DNA: TGCGCCAGCTCTCAGAGGGGACAGGAGGCCTACGAGCAGTACTTC

D gene: NA
V gene: TRBV6-5
clone size: NA
J gene: TRBJ1-5
CDR3 protein: CASSYRGDSNQPQHF
CDR3 DNA: TGTGCCAGCAGTTACCGAGGGGACAGCAATCAGCCCCAGCATTTT

D gene: NA
V gene: TRBV5-1
clone size: NA
J gene: TRBJ1-2
CDR3 protein: CASTEGVSGYTF
CDR3 DNA: TGCGCCAGCACGGAGGGAGTATCAGGCTACACCTTC

D gene: NA
V gene: TRBV18
clone size: NA
J gene: TRBJ1-2
CDR3 protein: CASSLQHGNGYTF
CDR3 DNA: TGTGCCAGCTCTCTACAGCATGGGAATGGCTACACCTTC

D gene: TRBD1
V gene: TRBV10-2
clone size: NA
J gene: TRBJ1-1
CDR3 protein: CATSRDSNTEAFF
CDR3 DNA: TGCGCCACCTCTCGGGACAGCAACACTGAAGCTTTCTTT

D gene: NA
V gene: TRBV3-1/TRBV3-2
clone size: NA
J gene: TRBJ1-6
CDR3 protein: CASRVTNSPLHF
CDR3 DNA: TGTGCCAGCCGTGTAACAAATTCACCCCTCCACTTT

D gene: NA
V gene: TRBV7-3
clone size: few
J gene: TRBJ1-1
CDR3 protein: CASSLAGRGTEAFF
CDR3 DNA: TGTGCCAGCAGCTTAGCAGGGAGGGGCACTGAAGCTTTCTTT

D gene: TRBD2
V gene: TRBV30
clone size: once
J gene: TRBJ2-5
CDR3 protein: CAWTHGGVLQTQYF
CDR3 DNA: TGTGCCTGGACCCACGGGGGGGTCTTGCAGACCCAGTACTTC

D gene: TRBD2
V gene: TRBV9
clone size: few
J gene: TRBJ2-7
CDR3 protein: CASSPRLAGATYEQYF
CDR3 DNA: TGTGCCAGCAGCCCGCGACTAGCGGGGGCGACCTACGAGCAGTACTTC

D gene: NA
V gene: TRBV4-3
clone size: NA
J gene: TRBJ1-3
CDR3 protein: CASSQDVRELGNTIYF
CDR3 DNA: TGCGCCAGCAGCCAAGATGTCAGGGAACTAGGAAACACCATATATTTT

D gene: TRBD2
V gene: TRBV3-1/TRBV3-2
clone size: NA
J gene: TRBJ2-3
CDR3 protein: CASSQEGTSGGEYTDTQYF
CDR3 DNA: TGTGCCAGCAGCCAAGAGGGGACTAGCGGGGGGGAATACACAGATACGCAGTATTTT

D gene: NA
V gene: TRBV5-4
clone size: NA
J gene: TRBJ1-4
CDR3 protein: CASSFPWEGRPFNEKLFF
CDR3 DNA: TGTGCCAGCAGCTTCCCCTGGGAGGGCAGGCCCTTTAATGAAAAACTGTTTTTT

D gene: NA
V gene: TRBV28
clone size: NA
J gene: TRBJ1-5
CDR3 protein: CASTVRLGGPQHF
CDR3 DNA: TGTGCCAGCACAGTTCGTTTAGGTGGGCCCCAGCATTTT

D gene: NA
V gene: TRBV7-2
clone size: NA
J gene: TRBJ2-7
CDR3 protein: CASSSLSSRTIYEQYF
CDR3 DNA: TGTGCCAGCAGTAGCTTAAGTTCCCGGACCATATACGAGCAGTACTTC

D gene: NA
V gene: TRBV2
clone size: NA
J gene: TRBJ1-5
CDR3 protein: CASSDLREGSNQPQHF
CDR3 DNA: TGTGCCAGCAGTGATCTCAGGGAAGGGAGCAATCAGCCCCAGCATTTT

D gene: NA
V gene: TRBV6-5
clone size: few
J gene: TRBJ1-4
CDR3 protein: CASSYSGGREKLFF
CDR3 DNA: TGTGCCAGCAGTTACTCTGGGGGCCGTGAAAAACTGTTTTTT

D gene: TRBD1
V gene: TRBV7-9
clone size: NA
J gene: TRBJ1-4
CDR3 protein: CASSSGQGAPANEKLFF
CDR3 DNA: TGTGCCAGCAGCTCGGGACAGGGGGCTCCAGCTAATGAAAAACTGTTTTTT

D gene: TRBD1
V gene: TRBV2
clone size: NA
J gene: TRBJ1-4
CDR3 protein: CASSADRGRAEKLFF
CDR3 DNA: TGTGCCAGCAGTGCTGACAGGGGGCGCGCAGAAAAACTGTTTTTT

D gene: NA
V gene: TRBV9
clone size: medium-sized
J gene: TRBJ2-1
CDR3 protein: CASSTRSGEQFF
CDR3 DNA: TGTGCCAGCAGTACTCGATCAGGAGAGCAGTTCTTC

D gene: TRBD2
V gene: TRBV6-2/TRBV6-3
clone size: NA
J gene: TRBJ2-3
CDR3 protein: CASSYFAGGPTDTQYF
CDR3 DNA: TGTGCCAGCAGTTACTTCGCGGGGGGGCCCACAGATACGCAGTATTTT

D gene: TRBD1
V gene: TRBV18
clone size: NA
J gene: TRBJ2-7
CDR3 protein: CASSPGTAYEQYF
CDR3 DNA: TGTGCCAGCTCACCCGGGACAGCCTACGAGCAGTACTTC

D gene: TRBD1
V gene: TRBV19
clone size: NA
J gene: TRBJ1-1
CDR3 protein: CASSRRGPTEAFF
CDR3 DNA: TGTGCCAGTAGTCGGAGGGGGCCAACTGAAGCTTTCTTT

D gene: TRBD1
V gene: TRBV7-9
clone size: once
J gene: TRBJ1-5
CDR3 protein: CASSKDRGGNQPQHF
CDR3 DNA: TGTGCCAGCAGCAAGGACAGGGGAGGTAATCAGCCCCAGCATTTT

D gene: NA
V gene: TRBV5-1
clone size: NA
J gene: TRBJ1-2
CDR3 protein: CASSSPAGDYGYTF
CDR3 DNA: TGCGCCAGCAGCTCGCCTGCGGGGGACTATGGCTACACCTTC

D gene: NA
V gene: TRBV4-3
clone size: few
J gene: TRBJ2-6
CDR3 protein: CASSQDGESSGANVLTF
CDR3 DNA: TGCGCCAGCAGCCAAGACGGAGAGAGCTCTGGGGCCAACGTCCTGACTTTC

D gene: NA
V gene: TRBV19
clone size: NA
J gene: TRBJ1-1
CDR3 protein: CASSGTENTEAFF
CDR3 DNA: TGTGCCAGTAGTGGGACGGAGAACACTGAAGCTTTCTTT

D gene: TRBD2
V gene: TRBV7-6
clone size: NA
J gene: TRBJ2-7
CDR3 protein: CASSLLASGAYEQYF
CDR3 DNA: TGTGCCAGCAGCTTATTAGCTAGCGGGGCCTACGAGCAGTACTTC

D gene: NA
V gene: TRBV5-1
clone size: once
J gene: TRBJ2-3
CDR3 protein: CASSLGLGGGSTDTQYF
CDR3 DNA: TGCGCCAGCAGCCTGGGGTTGGGCGGCGGTAGCACAGATACGCAGTATTTT

D gene: NA
V gene: TRBV9
clone size: NA
J gene: TRBJ1-2
CDR3 protein: CASSVESGEDGYTF
CDR3 DNA: TGTGCCAGCAGCGTAGAATCAGGGGAGGACGGCTACACCTTC

D gene: NA
V gene: TRBV5-1
clone size: NA
J gene: TRBJ2-4
CDR3 protein: CASSLEARVLAKNIQYF
CDR3 DNA: TGCGCCAGCAGCTTGGAGGCCAGGGTACTAGCCAAAAACATTCAGTACTTC

D gene: NA
V gene: TRBV10-3
clone size: few
J gene: TRBJ1-2
CDR3 protein: CATAGDSNYGYTF
CDR3 DNA: TGTGCCACCGCCGGGGATTCTAACTATGGCTACACCTTC

D gene: TRBD1
V gene: TRBV19
clone size: NA
J gene: TRBJ1-2
CDR3 protein: CASIPNTGGSGYTF
CDR3 DNA: TGTGCCAGTATCCCTAATACAGGGGGCTCTGGCTACACCTTC

D gene: NA
V gene: TRBV28
clone size: NA
J gene: TRBJ1-5
CDR3 protein: CASSLLGIDQPQHF
CDR3 DNA: TGTGCCAGCAGTTTATTGGGAATTGATCAGCCCCAGCATTTT

D gene: TRBD1
V gene: TRBV5-4
clone size: NA
J gene: TRBJ1-1
CDR3 protein: CASSLWGDRGSVTEAFF
CDR3 DNA: TGTGCCAGCAGCTTGTGGGGGGACAGGGGGTCGGTCACTGAAGCTTTCTTT

D gene: NA
V gene: TRBV5-1
clone size: NA
J gene: TRBJ2-3
CDR3 protein: CASSFEGVPSTDTQYF
CDR3 DNA: TGCGCCAGCAGCTTCGAGGGTGTCCCTAGCACAGATACGCAGTATTTT

D gene: TRBD1
V gene: TRBV30
clone size: few
J gene: TRBJ1-1
CDR3 protein: CAWSPGTANTEAFF
CDR3 DNA: TGTGCCTGGAGTCCCGGGACAGCGAACACTGAAGCTTTCTTT

D gene: TRBD2
V gene: TRBV6-5
clone size: NA
J gene: TRBJ2-3
CDR3 protein: CASRVAGGTDTQYF
CDR3 DNA: TGTGCCAGCAGAGTAGCGGGGGGCACAGATACGCAGTATTTT

D gene: TRBD2
V gene: TRBV29-1
clone size: once
J gene: TRBJ2-3
CDR3 protein: CSVGGLVADTQYF
CDR3 DNA: TGCAGCGTAGGGGGACTAGTAGCAGATACGCAGTATTTT

D gene: TRBD1
V gene: TRBV30
clone size: NA
J gene: TRBJ1-5
CDR3 protein: CAWSVDRGFMGNQPQHF
CDR3 DNA: TGTGCCTGGAGTGTGGACAGGGGGTTCATGGGCAATCAGCCCCAGCATTTT

D gene: NA
V gene: TRBV3-1/TRBV3-2
clone size: NA
J gene: TRBJ1-2
CDR3 protein: CASSSGYGYTF
CDR3 DNA: TGTGCCAGCAGTTCGGGTTACGGCTACACCTTC

D gene: TRBD1
V gene: TRBV19
clone size: NA
J gene: TRBJ2-7
CDR3 protein: CASSQGQAYEQYF
CDR3 DNA: TGTGCCAGTAGTCAGGGACAGGCCTACGAGCAGTACTTC

D gene: NA
V gene: TRBV10-3
clone size: NA
J gene: TRBJ2-1
CDR3 protein: CAISAPGAPYNEQFF
CDR3 DNA: TGTGCCATCAGTGCCCCGGGGGCCCCCTACAATGAGCAGTTCTTC

D gene: NA
V gene: TRBV6-4
clone size: NA
J gene: TRBJ1-1
CDR3 protein: CASSETGGAEAFF
CDR3 DNA: TGTGCCAGCAGTGAGACCGGAGGGGCTGAAGCTTTCTTT

D gene: TRBD2
V gene: TRBV10-2
clone size: NA
J gene: TRBJ2-2
CDR3 protein: CASITGGQTGELFF
CDR3 DNA: TGCGCCAGCATAACGGGGGGGCAAACCGGGGAGCTGTTTTTT

D gene: NA
V gene: TRBV19
clone size: NA
J gene: TRBJ1-5
CDR3 protein: CASRAYIGNNQPQHF
CDR3 DNA: TGTGCCAGTAGGGCCTATATAGGGAACAATCAGCCCCAGCATTTT

D gene: TRBD1
V gene: TRBV11-2
clone size: NA
J gene: TRBJ1-1
CDR3 protein: CASSLDRDRVNTEAFF
CDR3 DNA: TGTGCCAGCAGCTTAGATCGGGACAGGGTGAACACTGAAGCTTTCTTT

D gene: TRBD1
V gene: TRBV5-1
clone size: once
J gene: TRBJ1-6
CDR3 protein: CASRAWTGSSYNSPLHF
CDR3 DNA: TGCGCCAGCAGGGCTTGGACAGGGAGCTCCTATAATTCACCCCTCCACTTT

D gene: NA
V gene: TRBV7-3
clone size: NA
J gene: TRBJ2-6
CDR3 protein: CASSSRPGSGANVLTF
CDR3 DNA: TGTGCCAGCAGCTCACGCCCGGGGTCTGGGGCCAACGTCCTGACTTTC

D gene: TRBD1
V gene: TRBV6-5
clone size: NA
J gene: TRBJ2-2
CDR3 protein: CASGQGRVAGELFF
CDR3 DNA: TGTGCCAGTGGACAGGGTCGAGTGGCCGGGGAGCTGTTTTTT

D gene: NA
V gene: TRBV10-3
clone size: NA
J gene: TRBJ1-5
CDR3 protein: CAISEGNGGGNQPQHF
CDR3 DNA: TGTGCCATCAGTGAGGGTAATGGAGGGGGCAATCAGCCCCAGCATTTT